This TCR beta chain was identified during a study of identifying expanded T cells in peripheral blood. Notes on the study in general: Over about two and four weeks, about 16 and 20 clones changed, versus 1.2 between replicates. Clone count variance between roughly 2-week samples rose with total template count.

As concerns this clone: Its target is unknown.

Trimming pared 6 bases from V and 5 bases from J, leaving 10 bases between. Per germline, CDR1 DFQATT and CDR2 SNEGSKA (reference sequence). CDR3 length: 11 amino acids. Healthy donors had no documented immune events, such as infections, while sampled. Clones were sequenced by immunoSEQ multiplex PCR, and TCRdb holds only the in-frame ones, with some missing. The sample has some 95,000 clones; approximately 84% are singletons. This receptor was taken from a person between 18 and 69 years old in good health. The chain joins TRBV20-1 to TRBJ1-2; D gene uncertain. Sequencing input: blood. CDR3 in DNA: TGCAGTGCCCCCGGAGTTTATGGCTACACCTTC. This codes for CSAPGVYGYTF.